Listed here is a single T cell receptor beta chain. This CDR3 has 17 residues. V dropped 2 bases and J dropped 11 bases, with 26 bases sitting between them. In germline, CDR1 is SGHRS, CDR2 YFSETQ. Study processing details: Reference gene primer amplification yielded estimated nucleated cell counts. The data were produced by immunoSEQ multiplex PCR, yet TCRdb's version contains in-frame clones alone and is incomplete. V and J calls and clone size are as listed in that table; D and trimming were resolved from the DNA. The table has 150,000 to 200,000 clones, about four fifths seen once; the top ten hold approximately 9.1%. The data stem from a study of blood T cell repertoires in COVID-19. Study as a whole: Italy, Spain and the United States were the sources of the convalescent and acute COVID-19 samples. PBMCs, B-cell-depleted T cells, or T cells were the source of the cDNA or gDNA that made up the material.

The chain links TRBV5-1 to TRBJ1-3; D is perhaps TRBD1 (6 bases). This TCR was recovered from a woman in her seventies with acute or convalescent COVID-19. Sequencing was carried out using peripheral blood. CDR3 sequence reads: CASSFRGYGSSDGAIYF. The DNA for the CDR3 is TGCGCCAGCAGCTTCAGGGGATACGGCAGCTCGGATGGGGCCATATATTTT.